These T cell receptor beta chains were read from a single sample in a study of T cell responses to AZD1222 COVID-19 vaccine. Clones were sequenced by immunoSEQ multiplex PCR, and TCRdb holds only the in-frame ones, with some missing. The repertoire holds approximately 140,000 clones, with roughly 92% as singletons. This specimen consisted of peripheral blood, obtained 28 days after the second AZD1222 dose. The receptor source for this set is an adult who received the AZD1222 COVID-19 vaccine. Each CDR3 is given with its conserved first and last residue. The order of the fields is clone size, J gene, D gene, V gene, CDR3 protein, CDR3 DNA. The D gene is left open where the match is weak. Size is omitted from some rows. Given values are once, few, many or a class for expanded clones.

clone size: .
J gene: TRBJ1-1
D gene: .
V gene: TRBV6-5
CDR3 protein: CASQGSPTEAFF
CDR3 DNA: TGTGCCAGTCAGGGAAGTCCCACTGAAGCTTTCTTT

clone size: .
J gene: TRBJ1-3
D gene: .
V gene: TRBV7-2
CDR3 protein: CASSLQPSSGNTIYF
CDR3 DNA: TGTGCCAGCAGCTTACAACCGAGCTCTGGAAACACCATATATTTT

clone size: .
J gene: TRBJ1-5
D gene: .
V gene: TRBV12-5
CDR3 protein: CASGLLGSNQPQHF
CDR3 DNA: TGTGCTAGTGGTTTATTAGGCAGCAATCAGCCCCAGCATTTT

clone size: .
J gene: TRBJ2-1
D gene: TRBD2
V gene: TRBV6-5
CDR3 protein: CASSYRGTSNEQFF
CDR3 DNA: TGTGCCAGCAGTTACCGCGGGACTAGCAATGAGCAGTTCTTC

clone size: .
J gene: TRBJ2-2
D gene: .
V gene: TRBV7-2
CDR3 protein: CASSSQSGGELFF
CDR3 DNA: TGTGCCAGCAGCTCTCAATCGGGCGGGGAGCTGTTTTTT

clone size: .
J gene: TRBJ2-3
D gene: .
V gene: TRBV5-1
CDR3 protein: CASSLGDLETQYF
CDR3 DNA: TGCGCCAGCAGCTTGGGGGACTTAGAAACGCAGTATTTT

clone size: .
J gene: TRBJ2-1
D gene: TRBD2
V gene: TRBV6-4
CDR3 protein: CASSDSSAGGQRNEQFF
CDR3 DNA: TGTGCCAGCAGTGACTCGTCAGCGGGGGGCCAACGCAATGAGCAGTTCTTC

clone size: .
J gene: TRBJ1-2
D gene: .
V gene: TRBV29-1
CDR3 protein: CSVEEGNPYGYTF
CDR3 DNA: TGCAGCGTTGAAGAGGGCAATCCCTATGGCTACACCTTC

clone size: .
J gene: TRBJ1-6
D gene: .
V gene: TRBV4-2
CDR3 protein: CASSQASGEEGSYNSPLHF
CDR3 DNA: TGTGCCAGCAGCCAAGCTAGCGGGGAGGAGGGCTCCTATAATTCACCCCTCCACTTT

clone size: .
J gene: TRBJ1-1
D gene: .
V gene: TRBV7-9
CDR3 protein: CASSFVDSEAFF
CDR3 DNA: TGTGCCAGCAGTTTCGTCGACTCTGAAGCTTTCTTT

clone size: .
J gene: TRBJ1-5
D gene: .
V gene: TRBV19
CDR3 protein: CASSIGNNQPQHF
CDR3 DNA: TGTGCCAGTAGTATAGGGAACAATCAGCCCCAGCATTTT

clone size: .
J gene: TRBJ1-2
D gene: TRBD1
V gene: TRBV5-6
CDR3 protein: CASSLKPGQGNYGYTF
CDR3 DNA: TGTGCCAGCAGCTTGAAGCCGGGACAGGGGAACTATGGCTACACCTTC

clone size: .
J gene: TRBJ2-7
D gene: .
V gene: TRBV2
CDR3 protein: CASSSGDRYYEQYF
CDR3 DNA: TGTGCCAGCAGTTCGGGGGATCGCTACTACGAGCAGTACTTC

clone size: once
J gene: TRBJ1-4
D gene: .
V gene: TRBV6-6
CDR3 protein: CASSYSGQTNEKLFF
CDR3 DNA: TGTGCCAGCAGTTACTCGGGGCAGACGAATGAAAAACTGTTTTTT